What follows are 17 T cell receptor beta chains derived from one specimen sequenced in a study of tissue T cells after allogeneic stem cell transplantation. Data came from immunoSEQ multiplex PCR; TCRdb stores just in-frame clones and leaves some out. The repertoire holds more than 4,000 clones, about half seen once, with just over 6.5% in the top ten. The time point: mouse harvest day 7 after allogeneic transplant. Mouse grafts combined 10^7 T-cell-depleted bone marrow cells with 10^6 splenic CD5+ T cells. The source material was gut tissue. These receptor sequences come from a female BALB/c mouse given C57BL/6 T cells with graft-versus-host disease after an allogeneic hematopoietic cell transplant.

On this clone: The germline and genes are mouse ones. The read finishes 1 residue shy of the CDR3 end, and the germline J gene is used to complete it. The V gene is TRBV26, the J gene TRBJ2-4, with D tentatively TRBD1 (5 bases). Germline lookup yields CDR1 KGHPV and CDR2 FQNQEV (reference sequence). V was shortened by 2 bases and J by 1 base, with 7 bases between the two germline ends. CDR3 length equals 14 residues. CDR3 DNA, as far as it was read: TGTGCCAGCAGTCTGAGGGGAGGTCAAAACACCTTGTAC. Its protein product is CASSLRGGQNTLY. The full CDR3 reads CASSLRGGQNTLYF.

On this clone itself: Gene names are the mouse ones. The read falls 1 residue short of the CDR3 end, and the missing part is taken from the germline J gene. The chain has TRBV5 and TRBJ2-3, with a possible D match to TRBD1 (6 bases). V was cut by 4 bases and J by 0 bases, with 11 bases left in between. The V gene's germline CDR1 is LGHNA and CDR2 YNLKQL (reference sequence). This CDR3 is 15 amino acids long. The sequenced part of the CDR3 DNA is TGTGCCAGCAGCCTGAGGACAGCTAGTGCAGAAACGCTGTAT. Translation: CASSLRTASAETLY. In full, the CDR3 is CASSLRTASAETLYF.

About this clone itself: The genes are named according to mouse. The CDR3 extends 1 residue past the end of the read, so its final part is completed from the germline J gene. The chain combines TRBV26 with TRBJ1-2; D may be TRBD1 (5 bases). The germline gives CDR1 KGHPV, CDR2 FQNQEV (reference sequence). The ends were cut back, 0 bases at V and 0 bases at J, with 14 bases in the middle. The CDR3 extends over 17 amino acids. CDR3 DNA, as far as it was read: TGTGCCAGCAGTCTGTCGAGGACACCTCATGCAAACTCCGACTACACC. This translates into CASSLSRTPHANSDYT. In full, the CDR3 reads CASSLSRTPHANSDYTF.

Note on this clone: Gene names denote mouse genes. Partial CDR3 DNA: TGCTCCAGCAGTCAAGAACAGGCCACAGAAGTCTTC. This sequence encodes CSSSQEQATEVF. The whole CDR3 is CSSSQEQATEVFF. The V gene is TRBV23, the J gene TRBJ1-1; the table assigns TRBD1, which was not confirmed against the DNA. Read coverage stops 1 residue before the CDR3 terminus; the germline J gene supplies the remainder. The germline gives CDR1 KGHTA, CDR2 FQNQQP. The length of the CDR3 is 13 residues.

In this sample, this clone turned up once. Gene names are mouse gene names. Read sequence stops 1 residue before the CDR3 end, and the germline J gene provides the missing end. The chain uses TRBV3 and TRBJ2-7; 10 nucleotides match TRBD1. Germline V CDR1 and CDR2: SNHLY, FYNGKV (reference sequence). V was clipped by 5 bases and J by 5 bases; unmatched bases: 6. CDR3 length: 14 amino acids. CDR3 DNA, as far as it was read: TGTGCCAGCAGCAGACAGGGGGCGAGGCATGAACAGTAC. Its translation: CASSRQGARHEQY. The CDR3 as a whole reads CASSRQGARHEQYF.

To note about this clone: Mouse gene names apply. The read terminates 1 residue ahead of where the CDR3 ends, so the germline J gene completes it. The V gene is TRBV24, the J gene TRBJ2-4, with TRBD2 matching 7 bases. The germline CDR1 and CDR2 sequences are KGHTA and FRNEEI. This CDR3 is 13 amino acids long. The ends lost 8 bases at V and 10 bases at J; junction bases unmatched: 12. Here the CDR3 reads CASRFGTAQPLYF. The CDR3 bases that were read are TGTGCCAGCCGCTTCGGGACTGCCCAGCCCTTGTAC.

Concerning this clone itself: Gene and germline names: mouse. Read data end 1 residue before the CDR3 end; the end is taken from the germline J gene. This chain links TRBV16 with TRBJ1-1; unclear D gene. The V gene lost 3 bases and the J gene lost 0 bases, with 8 bases spanning the gap. This CDR3 is built from 14 residues. Germline V lookup: CDR1 SGHSA, CDR2 FRNQAP. Partial CDR3 DNA: TGTGCAAGCAGCTTGGCAGGAGCAAACACAGAAGTCTTC. Amino acid sequence: CASSLAGANTEVF. The whole CDR3 is CASSLAGANTEVFF.

Remarks on this clone: Gene names and germline match the mouse. The sequence runs out 1 residue before the end of the CDR3; the remainder is reconstructed from the germline J gene. The J gene is TRBJ2-4, the V gene TRBV16, with D unresolved. In germline, CDR1 is SGHSA, CDR2 FRNQAP. CDR3 length: 12 amino acids. V dropped 0 bases and J dropped 5 bases, with 3 bases sitting between them. The sequenced part of the CDR3 DNA is TGTGCAAGCAGCTTAGACAGAAACACCTTGTAC. Its translation: CASSLDRNTLY. The complete CDR3 protein is CASSLDRNTLYF. Complete variable domain (other parts from reference TRBV16 and TRBJ2-4): NAGVIQTPRHKVTGKGQEATLWCEPISGHSAVFWYRQTIVQGLEFLTYFRNQAPIDDSGMPKERFSAQMPNQSHSTLKIQSTQPQDSAVYLCASSLDRNTLYFGAGTRLSVL.

To note about this clone: Mouse gene names apply. From the germline J gene comes the end of the CDR3, since the read stops 1 residue before it. The chain links TRBV1 to TRBJ2-4, with D uncertain. The CDR3 is 14 amino acids. V lost 0 bases to trimming and J lost 0 bases, with 4 bases between them. Germline CDR1 reads NSQYPW; CDR2 reads LRSPGD (reference sequence). The CDR3 here is CTCSAEASQNTLYF. The covered CDR3 bases are TGCACCTGCAGTGCAGAAGCTAGTCAAAACACCTTGTAC.

This clone was seen more than once but under ten times. Gene names and germline match the mouse. Read sequence stops 1 residue before the CDR3 end, and the germline J gene provides the missing end. The chain has TRBV1 and TRBJ1-5; D not resolved. V lost 3 bases, J lost 5 bases, and 8 bases lay in between. Germline V gives CDR1 NSQYPW, CDR2 LRSPGD (reference sequence). The CDR3 is 13 amino acids. The sequenced CDR3 bases are TGCACCTGCAGTGCCGGCGGGGACCAGGCTCCGCTT. Translation: CTCSAGGDQAPL. The entire CDR3 reads CTCSAGGDQAPLF.

This clone has just a few counts. Each gene name is a mouse one. The CDR3 end lies 1 residue beyond the end of the read and is filled in from the germline J gene. The J gene is TRBJ2-3, the V gene TRBV19, with 8 bases lining up with TRBD2. The germline gives CDR1 FNHDT, CDR2 SITEND (reference sequence). There are 15 residues in the CDR3. Germline trimming cut 4 bases from V and 0 bases from J; bases unmatched to any gene: 4. This chain's CDR3 is CASSRLGSSAETLYF. The sequenced part of the CDR3 DNA is TGTGCCAGCAGTCGACTGGGGTCTAGTGCAGAAACGCTGTAT.

By sample share, this clone is medium-sized. The gene names given are mouse names. The CDR3 is cut off 1 residue early in the read; its end comes from the germline J gene. The rearrangement links TRBV29 to TRBJ2-1; a possible D gene is TRBD1 (5 bases). Trimming removed 6 bases at V and 2 bases at J, with 8 bases between. This CDR3 spans 13 amino acids. From germline, CDR1 is MSHET and CDR2 SYDVDS. The CDR3 DNA, read in part, is TGTGCTAGCAGATTCAGGGACTATGCTGAGCAGTTC. It specifies CASRFRDYAEQF. The entire CDR3 reads CASRFRDYAEQFF.

A note on this clone: Any gene name here is a mouse gene name. The CDR3 DNA, read in part, is TGTGCCAGCAGCTCTTACTGGGGTTACACCGGGCAGCTCTAC. Translated: CASSSYWGYTGQLY. The whole CDR3 sequence is CASSSYWGYTGQLYF. The V and J genes are TRBV4 and TRBJ2-2; 7 bases agree with TRBD2. The CDR3 is cut off 1 residue early in the read; its end comes from the germline J gene. Trimming took 4 bases from V and 3 from J; bases not matched to a gene: 5. This CDR3 spans 15 amino acids. Looked up from germline, CDR1 is LGHDT and CDR2 is YNNKQL (reference sequence). Supplemented by reference TRBV4 and TRBJ2-2, the full variable domain reads ETAVFQTPNYHVTQVGNEVSFNCKQTLGHDTMYWYKQDSKKLLKIMFSYNNKQLIVNETVPRRFSPQSSDKAHLNLRIKSVEPEDSAVYLCASSSYWGYTGQLYFGEGSKLTVL.

This clone appeared a few times. Gene and germline names: mouse. The DNA ends 1 residue before the CDR3 does, and the rest of the CDR3 is filled in from the germline J gene. V usage is TRBV26 and J usage is TRBJ1-2; D is possibly TRBD1 (6 bases). Germline V CDR1 and CDR2: KGHPV, FQNQEV (reference sequence). The CDR3 covers 13 residues. Trimming removed 2 bases at V and 4 bases at J, with 8 bases between. The part of the CDR3 DNA that was read is TGTGCCAGCAGTCTGACAGGGAGCTCCGACTACACC. Its translation: CASSLTGSSDYT. The CDR3, in full, reads CASSLTGSSDYTF.

Regarding this clone: Gene names denote mouse genes. Read sequence stops 1 residue before the CDR3 end, and the germline J gene provides the missing end. The rearrangement joins TRBV16 to TRBJ2-1; D unclear. V was pared by 0 bases and J by 7 bases, with 7 bases between. CDR3 length equals 13 residues. CDR1 and CDR2 from the germline V gene are SGHSA and FRNQAP. Partial CDR3 DNA: TGTGCAAGCAGCTTAGATCCCGGGGCTGAGCAGTTC. Protein product: CASSLDPGAEQF. The entire CDR3 sequence reads CASSLDPGAEQFF.

This clone occurred a few times. Here the gene names and germline are mouse. The read ends 1 residue shy of where the CDR3 ends; the end is completed using the germline J gene. This sequence joins TRBV31 and TRBJ1-1, with a weak D call TRBD1 (5 bases). The V gene lost 0 bases and the J gene lost 5 bases, with 10 bases spanning the gap. The CDR3 sequence is 13 residues long. Germline V gives CDR1 GKSSPN, CDR2 SITVG. The sequenced CDR3 bases are TGTGCCTGGAGTCTACAGGCGGATACAGAAGTCTTC. It encodes CAWSLQADTEVF. In full, the CDR3 reads CAWSLQADTEVFF.

This clone was detected only a few times. Germline and genes here are mouse. The CDR3 goes on 1 residue after the read ends, and that part is filled in from the germline J gene. The chain uses TRBV26 and TRBJ1-6; tentatively, D is TRBD1 (6 bases). TRBJ1-6 is treated as an ORF (open reading frame) with a function not yet certain. V was pared by 6 bases and J by 7 bases, with 13 bases between. The germline CDR1 and CDR2 sequences are KGHPV and FQNQEV (reference sequence). The CDR3 extends over 14 amino acids. The CDR3 bases that were read are TGTGCCAGCAGCCCTACAGGGAAGAATTCGCCCCTCTAC. Translating it yields CASSPTGKNSPLY. From start to end, the CDR3 is CASSPTGKNSPLYF.